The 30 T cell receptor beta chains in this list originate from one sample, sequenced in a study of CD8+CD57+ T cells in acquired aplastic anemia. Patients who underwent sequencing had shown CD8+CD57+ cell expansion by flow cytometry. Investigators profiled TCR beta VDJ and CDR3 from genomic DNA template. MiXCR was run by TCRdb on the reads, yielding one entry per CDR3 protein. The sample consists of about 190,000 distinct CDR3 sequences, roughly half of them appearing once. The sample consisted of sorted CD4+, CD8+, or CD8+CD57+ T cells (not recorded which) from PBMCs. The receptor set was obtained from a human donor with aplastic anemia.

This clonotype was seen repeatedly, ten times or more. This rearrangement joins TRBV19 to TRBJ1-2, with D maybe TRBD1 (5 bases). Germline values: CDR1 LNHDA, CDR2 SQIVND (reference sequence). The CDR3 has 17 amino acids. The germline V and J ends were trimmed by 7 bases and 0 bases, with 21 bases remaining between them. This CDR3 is CASTTGFLGSANYGYTF. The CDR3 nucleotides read TGTGCCAGTACCACAGGTTTTCTAGGTTCAGCTAACTATGGCTACACCTTC.

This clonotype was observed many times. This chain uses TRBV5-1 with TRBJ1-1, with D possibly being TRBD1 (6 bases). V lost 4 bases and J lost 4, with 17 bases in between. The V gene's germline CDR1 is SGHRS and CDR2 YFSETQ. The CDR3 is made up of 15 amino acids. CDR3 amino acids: CASSIQGGEATEAFF. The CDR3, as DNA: TGCGCCAGCAGCATTCAAGGGGGGGAGGCCACTGAAGCTTTCTTT.

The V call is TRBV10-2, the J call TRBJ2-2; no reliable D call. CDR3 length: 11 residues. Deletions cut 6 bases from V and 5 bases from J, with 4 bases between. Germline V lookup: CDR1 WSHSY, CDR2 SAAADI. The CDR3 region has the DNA TGCGCCAGCAGGGAAACCGGGGAGCTGTTTTTT. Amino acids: CASRETGELFF.

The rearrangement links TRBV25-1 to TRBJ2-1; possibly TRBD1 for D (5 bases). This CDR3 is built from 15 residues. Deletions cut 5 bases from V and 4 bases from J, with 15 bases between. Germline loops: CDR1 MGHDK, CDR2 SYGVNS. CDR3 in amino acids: CASSPQATVYNEQFF. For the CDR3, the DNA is TGTGCCAGCAGTCCCCAGGCGACAGTATACAATGAGCAGTTCTTC.

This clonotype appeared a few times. The CDR3 DNA reads as TGTGCCAGCAGTCTAAGAGCGGGAGCCTCCTACGAGCAGTACTTC. Translation: CASSLRAGASYEQYF. The chain is built from TRBV6-4 and TRBJ2-7, with 8 bases matching TRBD2. CDR3 size: 15 residues. The V gene end was trimmed by 5 bases and the J gene end by 0 bases; junction bases not matched to a gene: 6. Germline values: CDR1 MRHNA, CDR2 SNTAGT.

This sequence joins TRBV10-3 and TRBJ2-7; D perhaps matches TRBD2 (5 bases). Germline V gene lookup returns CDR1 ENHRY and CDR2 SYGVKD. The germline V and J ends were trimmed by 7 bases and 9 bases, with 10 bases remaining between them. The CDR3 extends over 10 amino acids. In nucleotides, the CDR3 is TGTGCCATCAAGAGGGCCCCGCAGTACTTC. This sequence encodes CAIKRAPQYF.

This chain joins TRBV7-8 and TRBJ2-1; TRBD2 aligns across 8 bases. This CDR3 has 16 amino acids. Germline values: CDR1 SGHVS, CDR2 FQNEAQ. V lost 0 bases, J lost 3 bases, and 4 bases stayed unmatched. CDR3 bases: TGTGCCAGCAGCTTAGCACTAGCGGTATTCTACAATGAGCAGTTCTTC. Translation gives CASSLALAVFYNEQFF.

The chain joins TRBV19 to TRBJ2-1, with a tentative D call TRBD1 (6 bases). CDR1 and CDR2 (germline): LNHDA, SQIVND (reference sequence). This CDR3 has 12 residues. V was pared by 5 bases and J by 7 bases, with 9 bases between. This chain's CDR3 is CASSGGINEQFF. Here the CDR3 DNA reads TGTGCCAGTAGTGGGGGCATAAATGAGCAGTTCTTC.

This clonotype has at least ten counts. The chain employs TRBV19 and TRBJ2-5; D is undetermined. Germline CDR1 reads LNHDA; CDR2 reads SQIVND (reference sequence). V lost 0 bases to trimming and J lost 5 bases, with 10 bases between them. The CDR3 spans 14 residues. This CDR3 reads CASSIDNSMETQYF. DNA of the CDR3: TGTGCCAGTAGTATAGATAACAGCATGGAGACCCAGTACTTC.

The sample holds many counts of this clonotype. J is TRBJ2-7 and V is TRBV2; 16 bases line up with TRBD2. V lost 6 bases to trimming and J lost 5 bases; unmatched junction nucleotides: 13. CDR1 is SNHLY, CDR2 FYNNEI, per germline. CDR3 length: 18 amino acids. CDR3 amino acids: CASRPGTSGRAEKNEQYF. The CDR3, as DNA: TGTGCCAGCAGGCCCGGGACTAGCGGGAGGGCCGAAAAGAACGAGCAGTACTTC. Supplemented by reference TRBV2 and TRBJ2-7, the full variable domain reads EPEVTQTPSHQVTQMGQEVILRCVPISNHLYFYWYRQILGQKVEFLVSFYNNEISEKSEIFDDQFSVERPDGSNFTLKIRSTKLEDSAMYFCASRPGTSGRAEKNEQYFGPGTRLTVT.

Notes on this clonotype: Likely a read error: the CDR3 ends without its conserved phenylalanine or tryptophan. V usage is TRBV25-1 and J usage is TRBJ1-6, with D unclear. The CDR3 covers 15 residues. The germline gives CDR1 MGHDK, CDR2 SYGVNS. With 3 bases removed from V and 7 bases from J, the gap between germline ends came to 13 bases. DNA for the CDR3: TGTGCCAGCAGTGACATAGTGGGATCCAATTCACCCCTCCACCTT. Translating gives CASSDIVGSNSPLHL.

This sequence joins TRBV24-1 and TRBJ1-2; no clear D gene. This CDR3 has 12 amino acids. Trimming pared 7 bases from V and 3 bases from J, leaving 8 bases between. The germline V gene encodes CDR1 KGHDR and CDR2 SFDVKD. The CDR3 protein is CATRDLDYGYTF. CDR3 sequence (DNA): TGTGCCACCAGGGACCTGGACTATGGCTACACCTTC.

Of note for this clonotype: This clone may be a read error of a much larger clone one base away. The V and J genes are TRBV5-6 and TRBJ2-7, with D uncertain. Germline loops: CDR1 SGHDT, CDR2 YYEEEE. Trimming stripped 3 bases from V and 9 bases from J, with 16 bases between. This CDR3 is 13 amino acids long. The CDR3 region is CASSSPNSNGQYF. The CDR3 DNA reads TGTGCCAGCAGCTCCCCGAACTCCAACGGGCAGTACTTC.

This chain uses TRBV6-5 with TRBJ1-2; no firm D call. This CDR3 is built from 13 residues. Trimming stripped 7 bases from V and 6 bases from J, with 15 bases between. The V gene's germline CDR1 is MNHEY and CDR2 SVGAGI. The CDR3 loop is CASTPRRAHGYTF. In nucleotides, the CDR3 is TGTGCCAGCACCCCACGTAGGGCGCATGGCTACACCTTC.

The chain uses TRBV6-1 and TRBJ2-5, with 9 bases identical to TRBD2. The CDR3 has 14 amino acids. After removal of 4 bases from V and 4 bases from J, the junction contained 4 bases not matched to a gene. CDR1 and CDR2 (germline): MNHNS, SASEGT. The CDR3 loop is CASSVSGSGETQYF. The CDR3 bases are TGTGCCAGCAGTGTTAGCGGGAGCGGAGAGACCCAGTACTTC.

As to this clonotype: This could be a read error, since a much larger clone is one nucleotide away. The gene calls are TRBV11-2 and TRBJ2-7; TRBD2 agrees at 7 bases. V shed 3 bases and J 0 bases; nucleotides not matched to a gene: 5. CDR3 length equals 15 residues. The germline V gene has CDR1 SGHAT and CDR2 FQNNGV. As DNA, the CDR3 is TGTGCCAGCAGCTTCACTAGCGCGGTCTCCTACGAGCAGTACTTC. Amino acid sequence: CASSFTSAVSYEQYF. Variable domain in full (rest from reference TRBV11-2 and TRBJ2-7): EAGVAQSPRYKIIEKRQSVAFWCNPISGHATLYWYQQILGQGPKLLIQFQNNGVVDDSQLPKDRFSAERLKGVDSTLKIQPAKLEDSAVYLCASSFTSAVSYEQYFGPGTRLTVT.

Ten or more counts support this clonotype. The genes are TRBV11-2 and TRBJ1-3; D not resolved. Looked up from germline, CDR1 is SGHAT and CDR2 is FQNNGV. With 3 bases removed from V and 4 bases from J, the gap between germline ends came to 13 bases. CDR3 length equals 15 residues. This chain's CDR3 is CASSFSGLVGNTIYF. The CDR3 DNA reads TGTGCCAGCAGCTTTTCAGGACTAGTGGGAAACACCATATATTTT.

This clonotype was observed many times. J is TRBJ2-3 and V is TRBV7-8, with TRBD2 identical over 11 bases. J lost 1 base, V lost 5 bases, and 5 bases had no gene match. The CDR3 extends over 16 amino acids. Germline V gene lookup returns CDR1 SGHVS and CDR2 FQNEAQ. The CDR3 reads CASSHRLAGRTDTQYF. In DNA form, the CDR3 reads TGTGCCAGCAGCCACAGACTAGCGGGACGCACAGATACGCAGTATTTT.

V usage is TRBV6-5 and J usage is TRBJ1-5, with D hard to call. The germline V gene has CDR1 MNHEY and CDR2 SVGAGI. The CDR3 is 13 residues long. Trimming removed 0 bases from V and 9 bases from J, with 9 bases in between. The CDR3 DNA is TGTGCCAGCAGTTACTCGCCTTCCGTGCCCCAGCATTTT. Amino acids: CASSYSPSVPQHF.

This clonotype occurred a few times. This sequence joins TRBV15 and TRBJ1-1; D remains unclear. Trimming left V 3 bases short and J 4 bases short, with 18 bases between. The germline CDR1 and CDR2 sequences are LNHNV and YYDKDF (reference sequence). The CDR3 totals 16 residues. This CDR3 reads CATSRDLTRVSTEAFF. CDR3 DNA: TGTGCCACCAGCAGGGATCTGACCCGAGTGAGCACTGAAGCTTTCTTT. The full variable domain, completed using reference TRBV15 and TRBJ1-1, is DAMVIQNPRYQVTQFGKPVTLSCSQTLNHNVMYWYQQKSSQAPKLLFHYYDKDFNNEADTPDNFQSRRPNTSFCFLDIRSPGLGDTAMYLCATSRDLTRVSTEAFFGQGTRLTVV.

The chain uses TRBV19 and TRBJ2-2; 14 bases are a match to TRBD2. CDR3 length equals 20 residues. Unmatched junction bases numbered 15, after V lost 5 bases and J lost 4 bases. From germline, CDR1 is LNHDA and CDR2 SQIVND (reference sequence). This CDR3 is CASSSDSRGLAGASTGELFF. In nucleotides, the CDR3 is TGTGCCAGTAGTTCTGACTCCCGGGGACTAGCGGGGGCGAGCACCGGGGAGCTGTTTTTT. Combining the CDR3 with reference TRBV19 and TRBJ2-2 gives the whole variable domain DGGITQSPKYLFRKEGQNVTLSCEQNLNHDAMYWYRQDPGQGLRLIYYSQIVNDFQKGDIAEGYSVSREKKESFPLTVTSAQKNPTAFYLCASSSDSRGLAGASTGELFFGEGSRLTVL.

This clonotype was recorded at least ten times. This CDR3 is CASSRTGTLNTEAFF. In DNA, the CDR3 is TGCGCCAGCAGTCGTACCGGGACATTGAACACTGAAGCTTTCTTT. This sequence joins TRBV4-3 and TRBJ1-1, with D possibly TRBD1 on 6 matching bases. V was trimmed by 6 bases and J by 0 bases, leaving 14 bases between them. The CDR3 has 15 residues. CDR1 is LGHNA, CDR2 YSLEER, per germline.

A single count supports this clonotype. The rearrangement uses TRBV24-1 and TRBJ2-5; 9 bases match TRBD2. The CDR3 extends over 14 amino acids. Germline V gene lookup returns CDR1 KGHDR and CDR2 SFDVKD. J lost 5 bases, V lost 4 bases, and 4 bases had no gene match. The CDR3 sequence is CATSDSGLAETQYF. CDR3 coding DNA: TGTGCCACCAGTGACTCGGGACTAGCCGAGACCCAGTACTTC.

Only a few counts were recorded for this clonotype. DNA of the CDR3: TGTGCCAGCAGCCTAGATACAGGGACGTGGGGCTACACCTTC. It yields the protein CASSLDTGTWGYTF. This chain uses TRBV5-4 with TRBJ1-2, with D possibly TRBD1 on 6 matching bases. The CDR3 has 14 amino acids. Trimming took off 4 bases at V and 8 bases at J, with 18 bases between the two ends. Germline V gives CDR1 SGHNT, CDR2 YYREEE (reference sequence).

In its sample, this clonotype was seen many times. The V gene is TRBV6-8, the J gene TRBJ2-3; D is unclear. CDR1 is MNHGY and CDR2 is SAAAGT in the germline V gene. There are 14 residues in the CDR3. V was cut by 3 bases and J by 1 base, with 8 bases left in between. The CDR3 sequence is CASSYSGRTDTQYF. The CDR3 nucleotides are TGTGCCAGCAGTTATTCCGGGCGCACAGATACGCAGTATTTT.

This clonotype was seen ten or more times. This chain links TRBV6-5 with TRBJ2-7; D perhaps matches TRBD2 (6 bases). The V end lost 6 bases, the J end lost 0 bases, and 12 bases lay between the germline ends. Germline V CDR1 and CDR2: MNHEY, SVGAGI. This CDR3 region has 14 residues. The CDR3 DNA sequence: TGTGCCAGCAGATGGGGGACTGGCTCCTACGAGCAGTACTTC. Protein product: CASRWGTGSYEQYF.

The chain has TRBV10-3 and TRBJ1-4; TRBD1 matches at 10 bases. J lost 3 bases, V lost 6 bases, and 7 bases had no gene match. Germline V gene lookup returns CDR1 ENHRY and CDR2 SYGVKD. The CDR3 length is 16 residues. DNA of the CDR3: TGTGCCATCAGACCCGGGACAGGGGTGTCTAATGAAAAACTGTTTTTT. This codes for CAIRPGTGVSNEKLFF.

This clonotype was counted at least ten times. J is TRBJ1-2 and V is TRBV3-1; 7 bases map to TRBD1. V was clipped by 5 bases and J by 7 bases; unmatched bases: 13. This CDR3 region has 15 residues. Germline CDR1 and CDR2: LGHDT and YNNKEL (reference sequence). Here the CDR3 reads CASSKDEQGIGGYTF. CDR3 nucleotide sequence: TGTGCCAGCAGCAAGGACGAACAGGGGATTGGTGGCTACACCTTC.

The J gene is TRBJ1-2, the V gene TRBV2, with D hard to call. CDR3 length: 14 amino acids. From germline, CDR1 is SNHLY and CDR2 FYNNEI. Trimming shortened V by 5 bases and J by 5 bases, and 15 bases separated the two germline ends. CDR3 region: CASSRTGSRYGYTF. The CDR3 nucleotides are TGTGCCAGCAGTAGGACTGGATCAAGGTATGGCTACACCTTC.

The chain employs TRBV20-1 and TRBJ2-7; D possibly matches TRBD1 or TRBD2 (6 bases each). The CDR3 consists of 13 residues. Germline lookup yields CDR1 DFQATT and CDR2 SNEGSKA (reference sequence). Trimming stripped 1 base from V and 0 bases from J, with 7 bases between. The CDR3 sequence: CSARAGASYEQYF. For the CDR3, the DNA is TGCAGTGCTAGAGCGGGGGCCTCCTACGAGCAGTACTTC.